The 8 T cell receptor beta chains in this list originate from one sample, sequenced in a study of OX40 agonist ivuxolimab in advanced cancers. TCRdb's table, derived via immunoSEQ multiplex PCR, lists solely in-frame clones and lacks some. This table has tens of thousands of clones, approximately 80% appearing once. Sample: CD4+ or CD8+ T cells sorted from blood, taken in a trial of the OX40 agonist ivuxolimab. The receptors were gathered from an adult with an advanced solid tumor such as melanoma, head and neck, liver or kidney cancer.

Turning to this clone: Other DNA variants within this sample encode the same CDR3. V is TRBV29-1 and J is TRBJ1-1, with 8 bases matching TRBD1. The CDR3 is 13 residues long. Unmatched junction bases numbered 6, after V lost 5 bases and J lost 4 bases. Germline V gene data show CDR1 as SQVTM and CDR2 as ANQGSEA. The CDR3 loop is CSVPGGLGTEAFF. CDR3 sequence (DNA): TGCAGCGTTCCAGGGGGCTTGGGCACTGAAGCTTTCTTT.

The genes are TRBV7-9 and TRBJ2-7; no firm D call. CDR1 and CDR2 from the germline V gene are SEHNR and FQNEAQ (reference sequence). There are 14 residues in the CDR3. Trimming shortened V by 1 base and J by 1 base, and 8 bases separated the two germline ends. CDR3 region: CASSLGPRSYEQYF. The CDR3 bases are TGTGCCAGCAGCTTAGGACCCAGGTCCTACGAGCAGTACTTC.

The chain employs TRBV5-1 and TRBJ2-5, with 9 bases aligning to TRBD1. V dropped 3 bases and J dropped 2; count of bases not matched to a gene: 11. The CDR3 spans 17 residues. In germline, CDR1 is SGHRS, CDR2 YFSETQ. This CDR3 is CASSSRDRAPRQETQYF. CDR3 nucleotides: TGCGCCAGCAGCTCCCGGGACAGGGCTCCTCGACAAGAGACCCAGTACTTC.

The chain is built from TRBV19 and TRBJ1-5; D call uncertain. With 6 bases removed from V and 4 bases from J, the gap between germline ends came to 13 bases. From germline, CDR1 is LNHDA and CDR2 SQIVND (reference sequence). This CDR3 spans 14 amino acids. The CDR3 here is CASREYGRNQPQHF. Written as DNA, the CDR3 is TGTGCCAGTAGGGAGTACGGGCGGAATCAGCCCCAGCATTTT.

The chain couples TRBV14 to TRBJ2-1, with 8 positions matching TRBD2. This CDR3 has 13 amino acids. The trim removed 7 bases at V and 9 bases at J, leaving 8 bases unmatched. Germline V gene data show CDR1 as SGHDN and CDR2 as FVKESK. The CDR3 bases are TGTGCCAGCATTAGTAGCGGGATTGGTGAGCAGTTCTTC. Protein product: CASISSGIGEQFF.

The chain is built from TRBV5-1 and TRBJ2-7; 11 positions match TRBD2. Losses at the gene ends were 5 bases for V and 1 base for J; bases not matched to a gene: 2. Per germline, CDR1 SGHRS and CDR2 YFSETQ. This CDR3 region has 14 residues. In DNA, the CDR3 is TGCGCCAGCAGTAGACTAGCGGGATCCTACGAGCAGTACTTC. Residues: CASSRLAGSYEQYF.

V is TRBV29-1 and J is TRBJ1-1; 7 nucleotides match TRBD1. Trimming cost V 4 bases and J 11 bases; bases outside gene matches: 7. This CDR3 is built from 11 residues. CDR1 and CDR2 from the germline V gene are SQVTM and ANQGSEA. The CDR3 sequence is CSVGTGSKAFF. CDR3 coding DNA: TGCAGCGTTGGGACAGGTTCTAAGGCTTTCTTT.

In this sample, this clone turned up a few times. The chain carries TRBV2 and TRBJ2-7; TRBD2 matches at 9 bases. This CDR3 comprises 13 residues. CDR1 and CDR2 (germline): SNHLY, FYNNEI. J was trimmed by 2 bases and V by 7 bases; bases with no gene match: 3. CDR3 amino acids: CASTASGAYEQYF. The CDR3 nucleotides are TGTGCCAGCACGGCTAGCGGGGCCTACGAGCAGTACTTC.